The rows below give T cell receptor beta chains drawn from one sample of a study of cytomegalovirus exposure and HLA in healthy donors. Produced via immunoSEQ multiplex PCR; TCRdb's table is partial and in-frame only. The table shows about 120,000 clones, with approximately 80% occurring only once. The sample was PBMCs. The receptors shown here come from a man aged 45 to 65 in good health and CMV-seropositive. The CDR3 runs from the conserved cysteine through the conserved F or W. The D gene is left open where the match is weak. The size entry is marked missing in some rows and otherwise reads once, few, many or a size class.

-	TRBV11-3	TRBD2	TRBJ2-3	CASGTSGGTQYF	TGTGCCAGCGGGACTAGCGGAGGTACGCAGTATTTT
once	TRBV2	-	TRBJ2-1	CASSEARAAWAVAYNEQFF	TGTGCCAGCAGTGAAGCGAGGGCGGCCTGGGCGGTCGCCTACAATGAGCAGTTCTTC
once	TRBV7-9	TRBD2	TRBJ2-3	CASSFSGGGPTDTQYF	TGTGCCAGCAGCTTTAGCGGGGGTGGGCCCACAGATACGCAGTATTTT
once	TRBV2	-	TRBJ1-2	CASSVQETYGYTF	TGTGCCAGCAGCGTACAGGAGACCTATGGCTACACCTTC
-	TRBV30	-	TRBJ2-4	CAWSGGSIQYF	TGTGCCTGGAGCGGGGGTTCCATTCAGTACTTC
-	TRBV30	-	TRBJ1-1	CAWDINTEAFF	TGTGCCTGGGACATCAACACTGAAGCTTTCTTT
-	TRBV5-6	-	TRBJ2-2	CASRGRGMNTGELFF	TGTGCCAGCAGGGGACGCGGGATGAACACCGGGGAGCTGTTTTTT
-	TRBV2	TRBD1	TRBJ2-3	CASSRTGARGDTQYF	TGTGCCAGCAGTAGGACAGGGGCGCGGGGAGATACGCAGTATTTT
-	TRBV28	-	TRBJ1-5	CVSGTIGPQHF	TGTGTTTCAGGGACAATAGGGCCCCAGCATTTT
-	TRBV29-1	TRBD2	TRBJ2-1	CSAETSGGAYNEQFF	TGCAGCGCCGAGACTAGCGGGGGGGCCTACAATGAGCAGTTCTTC
once	TRBV6-1	-	TRBJ1-3	CASKTGSDSGNTIYF	TGTGCCAGCAAGACAGGATCGGACTCTGGAAACACCATATATTTT
-	TRBV7-8	TRBD1	TRBJ2-2	CASSYRDRVTGELFF	TGTGCCAGCAGTTACCGGGACAGGGTCACCGGGGAGCTGTTTTTT
few	TRBV4-1	-	TRBJ2-5	CASSRGPQETQYF	TGCGCCAGCAGCCGCGGGCCCCAAGAGACCCAGTACTTC
-	TRBV9	-	TRBJ1-2	CASSAQNTGFYGYTF	TGTGCCAGCAGCGCACAGAACACAGGATTCTATGGCTACACCTTC
-	TRBV7-9	-	TRBJ1-1	CASSLGDFMNTEAFF	TGTGCCAGCAGCTTAGGGGACTTCATGAACACTGAAGCTTTCTTT
-	TRBV15	-	TRBJ2-5	CATSRAAAGEETQYF	TGTGCCACCAGCAGAGCAGCAGCGGGCGAAGAGACCCAGTACTTC
-	TRBV27	-	TRBJ1-2	CASSFSLPGDYGYTF	TGTGCCAGCAGTTTTAGCCTCCCGGGGGACTATGGCTACACCTTC
-	TRBV27	-	TRBJ1-6	CASTKAPDSYNSPLHF	TGTGCCAGTACTAAAGCCCCGGACTCCTATAATTCACCCCTCCACTTT
-	TRBV10-2	-	TRBJ1-5	CASSGQGNQPQHF	TGCGCCAGCAGTGGGCAGGGTAATCAGCCCCAGCATTTT
-	TRBV6-5	TRBD2	TRBJ2-1	CASSRGRGSYNEQFF	TGTGCCAGCAGCCGGGGGAGGGGCTCCTACAATGAGCAGTTCTTC
-	TRBV27	-	TRBJ1-3	CASSLLGAAGNTIYF	TGTGCCAGCAGTTTACTGGGGGCAGCTGGAAACACCATATATTTT
-	TRBV9	TRBD1	TRBJ2-1	CASSGQGMETNEQFF	TGTGCCAGCAGTGGACAGGGTATGGAGACCAATGAGCAGTTCTTC
-	TRBV19	-	TRBJ1-2	CASSTGQPNYGYTF	TGTGCCAGTAGTACCGGACAGCCCAACTATGGCTACACCTTC
-	TRBV29-1	-	TRBJ1-3	CSVAPGTIGTGNTIYF	TGCAGCGTAGCGCCCGGGACTATCGGAACTGGAAACACCATATATTTT
-	TRBV7-2	-	TRBJ1-3	CASSLFRSSGNTIYF	TGTGCCAGCAGCTTGTTTCGGAGCTCTGGAAACACCATATATTTT
once	TRBV5-1	TRBD1	TRBJ1-2	CASSPGWDSLYGYTF	TGCGCCAGCAGCCCGGGATGGGACAGTCTTTATGGCTACACCTTC
once	TRBV4-3	-	TRBJ1-2	CASSQEGRGGYTF	TGCGCCAGCAGCCAAGAAGGTAGAGGGGGCTACACCTTC